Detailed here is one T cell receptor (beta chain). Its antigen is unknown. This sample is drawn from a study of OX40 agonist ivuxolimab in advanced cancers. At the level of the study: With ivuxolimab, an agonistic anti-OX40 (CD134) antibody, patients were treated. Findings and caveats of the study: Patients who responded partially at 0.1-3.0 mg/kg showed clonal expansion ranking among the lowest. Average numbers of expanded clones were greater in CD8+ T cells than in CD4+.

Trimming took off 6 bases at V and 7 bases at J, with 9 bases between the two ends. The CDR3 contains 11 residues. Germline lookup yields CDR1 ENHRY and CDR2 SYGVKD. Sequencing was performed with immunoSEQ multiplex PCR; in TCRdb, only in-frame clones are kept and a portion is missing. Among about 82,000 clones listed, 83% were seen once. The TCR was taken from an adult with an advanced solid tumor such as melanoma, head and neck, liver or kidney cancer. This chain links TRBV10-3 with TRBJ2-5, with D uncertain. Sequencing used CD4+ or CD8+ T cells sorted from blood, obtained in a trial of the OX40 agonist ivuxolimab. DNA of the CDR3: TGTGCCATCAGCGACGGAAGGACCCAGTACTTC. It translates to CAISDGRTQYF.